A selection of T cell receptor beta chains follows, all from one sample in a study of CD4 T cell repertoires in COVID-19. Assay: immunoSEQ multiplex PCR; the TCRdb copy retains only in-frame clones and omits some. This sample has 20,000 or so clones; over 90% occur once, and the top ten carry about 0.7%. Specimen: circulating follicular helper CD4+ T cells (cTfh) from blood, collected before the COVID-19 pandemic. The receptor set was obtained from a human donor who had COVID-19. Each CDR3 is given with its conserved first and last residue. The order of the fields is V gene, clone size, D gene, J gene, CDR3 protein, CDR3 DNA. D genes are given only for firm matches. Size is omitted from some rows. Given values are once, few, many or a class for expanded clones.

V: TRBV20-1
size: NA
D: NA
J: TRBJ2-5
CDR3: CSAMIGETQYF
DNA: TGCAGTGCCATGATCGGGGAGACCCAGTACTTC

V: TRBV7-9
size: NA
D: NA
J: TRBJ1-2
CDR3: CASSFRGDYGYTF
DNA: TGTGCCAGCAGCTTCAGGGGTGACTATGGCTACACCTTC

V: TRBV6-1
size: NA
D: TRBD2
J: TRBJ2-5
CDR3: CASSAPSTSGGSGTQYF
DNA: TGTGCCAGCAGTGCCCCCAGTACTAGCGGGGGGTCCGGGACCCAGTACTTC

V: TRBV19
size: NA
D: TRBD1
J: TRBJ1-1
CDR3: CASSSGTGLDTEAFF
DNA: TGTGCCAGTAGTTCCGGGACAGGGTTGGACACTGAAGCTTTCTTT

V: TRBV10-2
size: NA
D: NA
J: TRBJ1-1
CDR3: CASSEPGMITEAFF
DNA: TGCGCCAGCAGTGAGCCGGGAATGATCACTGAAGCTTTCTTT

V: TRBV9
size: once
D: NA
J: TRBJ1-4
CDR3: CASSAGDREKLFF
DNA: TGTGCCAGCAGCGCCGGAGACCGTGAAAAACTGTTTTTT

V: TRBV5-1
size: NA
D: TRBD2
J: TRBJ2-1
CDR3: CASSSGLSSYNEQFF
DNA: TGCGCCAGCAGCTCGGGACTAAGCTCCTACAATGAGCAGTTCTTC

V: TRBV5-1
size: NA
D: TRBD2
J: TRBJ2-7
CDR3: CASGLGTSGRATYEQYF
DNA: TGCGCCAGTGGCCTTGGGACTAGCGGGAGGGCTACCTACGAGCAGTACTTC

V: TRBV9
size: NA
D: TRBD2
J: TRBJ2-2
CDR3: CASSWGGAAFVANTGELFF
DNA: TGTGCCAGCAGCTGGGGGGGAGCAGCCTTCGTCGCGAACACCGGGGAGCTGTTTTTT

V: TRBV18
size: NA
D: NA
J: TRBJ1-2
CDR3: CASSTNLGDGYTF
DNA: TGTGCCAGCTCAACCAATTTAGGGGATGGCTACACCTTC

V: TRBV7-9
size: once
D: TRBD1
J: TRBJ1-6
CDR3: CASTRGQGQDGSPLHF
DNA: TGTGCCAGCACCAGAGGACAGGGTCAGGATGGGTCACCCCTCCACTTT

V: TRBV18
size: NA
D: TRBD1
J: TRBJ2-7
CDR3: CASSPPGDRGYEQYF
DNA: TGTGCCAGCTCACCACCCGGGGACAGGGGCTACGAGCAGTACTTC

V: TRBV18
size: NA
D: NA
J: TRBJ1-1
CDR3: CASSPTPLIRAPTEAFF
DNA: TGTGCCAGCTCACCGACTCCCTTAATCAGGGCCCCCACTGAAGCTTTCTTT

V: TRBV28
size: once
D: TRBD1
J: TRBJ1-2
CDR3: CASSFRRLGQGSNYGYTF
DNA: TGTGCCAGCAGTTTTCGGAGACTCGGACAGGGATCTAACTATGGCTACACCTTC

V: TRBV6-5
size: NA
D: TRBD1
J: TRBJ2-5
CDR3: CASKQGAETQYF
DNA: TGTGCCAGCAAACAGGGGGCAGAGACCCAGTACTTC

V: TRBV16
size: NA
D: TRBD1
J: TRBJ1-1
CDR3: CASSQLGTAMNTEAFF
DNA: TGTGCCAGCAGCCAATTGGGGACAGCCATGAACACTGAAGCTTTCTTT

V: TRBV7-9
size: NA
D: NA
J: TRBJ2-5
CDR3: CASSLGYGNQETQYF
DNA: TGTGCCAGCAGCTTAGGTTACGGGAACCAAGAGACCCAGTACTTC

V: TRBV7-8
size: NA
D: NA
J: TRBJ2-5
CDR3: CASSLVGAGLETQYF
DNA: TGTGCCAGCAGCTTAGTGGGCGCAGGATTAGAGACCCAGTACTTC

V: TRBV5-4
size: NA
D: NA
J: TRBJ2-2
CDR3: CASSFRLGSTGELFF
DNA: TGTGCCAGCAGCTTCCGACTAGGAAGCACCGGGGAGCTGTTTTTT

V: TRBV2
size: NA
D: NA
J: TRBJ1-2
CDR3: CASSDNRVYGYTF
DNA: TGTGCCAGCAGTGATAACAGGGTATATGGCTACACCTTC

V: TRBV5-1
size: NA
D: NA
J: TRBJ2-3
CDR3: CASSGGTVTDTQYF
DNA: TGCGCCAGCAGCGGGGGGACAGTCACAGATACGCAGTATTTT

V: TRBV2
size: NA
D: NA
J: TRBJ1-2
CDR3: CASSLQGSNYGYTF
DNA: TGTGCCAGCAGTCTACAGGGATCTAACTATGGCTACACCTTC

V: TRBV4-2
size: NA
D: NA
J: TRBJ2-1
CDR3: CASSQDISRGDYSYEQFF
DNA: TGTGCCAGCAGCCAAGATATCTCTAGGGGGGACTATTCGTATGAGCAGTTCTTC

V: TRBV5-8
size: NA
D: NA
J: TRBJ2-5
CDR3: CANSDRARGETQYF
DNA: TGTGCCAACTCAGACAGGGCGCGGGGAGAGACCCAGTACTTC

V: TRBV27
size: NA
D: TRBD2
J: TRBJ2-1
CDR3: CASSPGTSGVNEQFF
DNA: TGTGCCAGCAGTCCGGGGACTAGCGGGGTCAATGAGCAGTTCTTC

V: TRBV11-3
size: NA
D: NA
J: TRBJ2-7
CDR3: CASSPGHPYEQYF
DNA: TGTGCCAGCAGCCCCGGACACCCCTACGAGCAGTACTTC

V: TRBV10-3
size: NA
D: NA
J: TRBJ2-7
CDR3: CAIRERQEFYEQYF
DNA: TGTGCCATCAGAGAGAGACAGGAGTTCTACGAGCAGTACTTC

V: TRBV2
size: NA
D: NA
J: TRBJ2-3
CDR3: CASSTSSTDTQYF
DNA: TGTGCCAGCAGCACATCTAGCACAGATACGCAGTATTTT

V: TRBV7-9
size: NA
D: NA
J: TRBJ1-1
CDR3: CASSNLAGNTEAFF
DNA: TGTGCCAGCAGCAACCTCGCGGGGAACACTGAAGCTTTCTTT

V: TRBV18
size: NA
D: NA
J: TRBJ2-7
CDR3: CASSPPNSYEQYF
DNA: TGTGCCAGCTCACCACCTAACTCCTACGAGCAGTACTTC

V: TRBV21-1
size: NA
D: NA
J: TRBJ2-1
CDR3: CASSRNFFRTSGTRVF
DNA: TGTGCCAGCAGCAGGAATTTTTTCCGGACTAGCGGCACAAGGGTCTTC

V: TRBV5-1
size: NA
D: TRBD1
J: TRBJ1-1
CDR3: CASSSQGLAEAFF
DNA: TGCGCCAGCAGTTCACAGGGGTTAGCTGAAGCTTTCTTT

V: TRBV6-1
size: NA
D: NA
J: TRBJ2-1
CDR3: CASSEAAQVRHEQFF
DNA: TGTGCCAGCAGTGAAGCGGCACAGGTACGGCATGAGCAGTTCTTC

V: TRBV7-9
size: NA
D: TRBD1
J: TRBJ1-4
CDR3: CASSPSDRGNEKLFF
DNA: TGTGCCAGCAGCCCCTCCGACAGGGGTAATGAAAAACTGTTTTTT

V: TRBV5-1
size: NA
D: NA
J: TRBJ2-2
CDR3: CASSSSTTGINTGELFF
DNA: TGCGCCAGCAGCTCTTCGACTACCGGGATAAACACCGGGGAGCTGTTTTTT

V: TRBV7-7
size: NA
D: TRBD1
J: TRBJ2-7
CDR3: CASSPQRTGDEQYF
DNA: TGTGCCAGCAGCCCCCAAAGGACAGGGGATGAGCAGTACTTC

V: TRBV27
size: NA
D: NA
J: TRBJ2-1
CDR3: CASSSRYNEQFF
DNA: TGTGCCAGCAGTTCTCGTTACAATGAGCAGTTCTTC

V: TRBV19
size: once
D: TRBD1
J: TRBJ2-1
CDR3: CASRPSGQGSNEQFF
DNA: TGTGCCAGTAGGCCTTCGGGACAGGGCTCCAATGAGCAGTTCTTC

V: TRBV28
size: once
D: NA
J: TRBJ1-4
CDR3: CASRPNNEKLFF
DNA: TGTGCCAGTCGCCCTAATAATGAAAAACTGTTTTTT

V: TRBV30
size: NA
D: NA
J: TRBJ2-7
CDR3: CAWSLLGSISYEQYF
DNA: TGTGCCTGGAGTCTCCTGGGCTCCATCTCCTACGAGCAGTACTTC

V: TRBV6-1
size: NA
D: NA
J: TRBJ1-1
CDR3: CASSFLWRDTEAFF
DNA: TGTGCCAGCAGTTTCCTCTGGCGGGACACTGAAGCTTTCTTT

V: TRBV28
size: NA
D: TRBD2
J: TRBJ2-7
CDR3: CASSDSGSNYEQYF
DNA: TGTGCCAGCAGTGATAGCGGGAGTAACTACGAGCAGTACTTC